A single sample gave rise to the 17 T cell receptor beta chains below, sequenced in a study of regulatory T cells in long-lasting Graves disease (dated by TCRdb to the early 2020s). The library came from multiplex PCR. Sequencing took place on an Illumina HiSeq 4000. iRepertoire HTBI primers and Arm-PCR amplification of CDR3 regions were used to construct TCR beta libraries. The public reads were run again by TCRdb, first through fastp at Q25 and then through MiXCR, and only productive beta chains were kept. When rows share a CDR3 protein, they turn into one entry using the most common DNA and genes. For this sample the table gives some 500,000 distinct CDR3 sequences, of which 15% to 20% were detected only once. The top ten hold roughly 25% of the sample. This specimen's time point label, interpreted: newly diagnosed GD, antithyroid drugs for less than 3 months. For both TCR sequencing and RNA sequencing, RNA was extracted from PBMCs using TRIzol.

Separately, the same data were catalogued under a study of T cells in Graves' hyperthyroidism and ophthalmopathy.

The specimen was peripheral blood mononuclear cells (PBMCs), collected at new diagnosis, from a patient treated with antithyroid drugs. The receptors derive from a woman aged 40 to 65 with Graves disease. Donor details come from another sample of the same person, matched by shared clones.

This clonotype was observed a few times. The chain employs TRBV2 and TRBJ2-4; D ambiguous. Per germline, CDR1 SNHLY and CDR2 FYNNEI. This CDR3 is 12 amino acids long. V was trimmed by 1 base and J by 7 bases, leaving 5 bases between them. CDR3 in DNA: TGTGCCAGCAGTGAAGTGCCTAACATTCAGTACTTC. Translating it yields CASSEVPNIQYF.

The V and J genes are TRBV19 and TRBJ2-3; 11 bases line up with TRBD2. Trimming at V came to 3 bases and at J to 3 bases, leaving 2 bases not matched to a gene. The CDR3 sequence is 15 residues long. Germline V CDR1 and CDR2: LNHDA, SQIVND (reference sequence). CDR3 nucleotides: TGTGCCAGTAGTATTAGCGGGGGGGTGACAGATACGCAGTATTTT. Amino acids: CASSISGGVTDTQYF.

This clonotype was recorded at least ten times. The V gene is TRBV27, the J gene TRBJ1-1; tentative D call: TRBD1 (6 bases). This CDR3 has 14 amino acids. V dropped 2 bases and J dropped 3 bases, with 10 bases sitting between them. CDR1 is MNHEY and CDR2 is SMNVEV in the germline V gene (reference sequence). The DNA for the CDR3 is TGTGCCAGCAGTTTAGGACAGAGGGACACTGAAGCTTTCTTT. Translated: CASSLGQRDTEAFF.

In its sample, this clonotype was seen a few times. The chain has TRBV11-2 and TRBJ1-6; D not resolved. V lost 3 bases to trimming and J lost 8 bases, with 11 bases between them. This CDR3 has 14 amino acids. CDR1 and CDR2 (germline): SGHAT, FQNNGV. CDR3 DNA sequence: TGTGCCAGCAGCTTGGAACAGAGCTATTCACCCCTCCACTTT. It translates to CASSLEQSYSPLHF.

To note about this clonotype: Possible read error: a much larger clone is one base away. This chain connects TRBV25-1 to TRBJ2-7; perhaps TRBD2 as D (6 bases). Per germline, CDR1 MGHDK and CDR2 SYGVNS. CDR3 length: 15 amino acids. The CDR3 sequence is CASGEVNVGRNEQYF. The CDR3 DNA sequence: TGTGCCAGCGGTGAGGTTAACGTTGGGAGGAACGAGCAGTACTTC.

The chain uses TRBV19 and TRBJ2-5, with 9 bases fitting TRBD2. V shed 7 bases, J shed 4 bases, and the junction held 7 bases outside the gene matches. The length of the CDR3 is 14 residues. Germline V gene lookup returns CDR1 LNHDA and CDR2 SQIVND (reference sequence). The chain's CDR3 is CASMRRGGPETQYF. DNA of the CDR3: TGTGCCAGTATGCGGCGGGGGGGCCCAGAGACCCAGTACTTC.

This clonotype was seen more than once but under ten times. This rearrangement joins TRBV6-1 to TRBJ1-5; D remains unclear. The V and J ends lost 2 bases and 0 bases respectively, with 11 bases between them. CDR3 length equals 16 residues. From germline, CDR1 is MNHNS and CDR2 SASEGT. CDR3 amino acids: CASSEWEYYSNQPQHF. For the CDR3, the DNA is TGTGCCAGCAGTGAATGGGAGTATTATAGCAATCAGCCCCAGCATTTT.

This clonotype occurred many times. This chain joins TRBV3-1 and TRBJ2-7; TRBD2 is a possible D gene (6 bases). The length of the CDR3 is 15 residues. Between the trimmed V and J ends, which lost 1 base and 3 bases, there was a span of 13 bases. Per the germline V gene, CDR1 is LGHDT and CDR2 is YNNKEL (reference sequence). The CDR3 sequence is CASSQASAGYYEQYF. The CDR3 DNA reads TGTGCCAGCAGCCAAGCGTCCGCGGGATACTACGAGCAGTACTTC.

The chain couples TRBV30 to TRBJ2-2, with no clear D. Trimming removed 4 bases from V and 1 base from J, with 7 bases in between. This CDR3 comprises 13 residues. Germline V gene data show CDR1 as GTSNPN and CDR2 as SVGIG (reference sequence). CDR3 coding DNA: TGTGCCTGGACCCCGGGGAACACCGGGGAGCTGTTTTTT. It yields the protein CAWTPGNTGELFF.

This clonotype has a count of ten or more. The rearrangement uses TRBV20-1 and TRBJ2-5; D is possibly TRBD2 (6 bases). This CDR3 region has 14 residues. V lost 1 base to trimming and J lost 5 bases, with 14 bases between them. Germline CDR1 is DFQATT and CDR2 is SNEGSKA (reference sequence). The CDR3 coding sequence is TGCAGTGCTAGAGCGGGGGAGAGTCCGGAGACCCAGTACTTC. Residues: CSARAGESPETQYF.

This rearrangement joins TRBV6-1 to TRBJ1-6; D uncertain. V was shortened by 7 bases and J by 0 bases, with 10 bases between the two germline ends. The CDR3 is 15 amino acids. Germline lookup yields CDR1 MNHNS and CDR2 SASEGT. The CDR3 sequence: CASTKRSSYNSPLHF. The CDR3 DNA sequence: TGTGCCAGCACGAAGAGGAGCTCCTATAATTCACCCCTCCACTTT.

This clonotype has a count of ten or more. The rearrangement joins TRBV10-3 to TRBJ2-1; D perhaps matches TRBD2 (6 bases). CDR1 is ENHRY, CDR2 SYGVKD, per germline. V lost 4 bases, J lost 2 bases, and 12 bases lay in between. CDR3 length equals 15 residues. The CDR3 DNA reads TGTGCCATCAGTGTTGTGCGGGGTACCTACAATGAGCAGTTCTTC. It yields the protein CAISVVRGTYNEQFF.

This clonotype was seen many times. The CDR3 bases are TGTGCCAGCAGTGAAACGGAAGGGGGGCAGCGGCAGCCCCAGCATTTT. Its translation is CASSETEGGQRQPQHF. The chain recombines TRBV2 with TRBJ1-5; D possibly corresponds to TRBD1 (6 bases). Between the trimmed V and J ends, which lost 2 bases and 7 bases, there was a span of 18 bases. This CDR3 comprises 16 residues. Germline CDR1 SNHLY, CDR2 FYNNEI.

In its sample, this clonotype was seen a few times. The rearrangement links TRBV18 to TRBJ2-5, with TRBD2 matching over 7 bases. CDR1 is KGHSH, CDR2 LQKENI, per germline. The CDR3 is made up of 16 amino acids. With 6 bases clipped from V and 2 bases from J, the junction kept 12 bases outside the gene matches. This CDR3 reads CASSPLSAGEQETQYF. CDR3 nucleotides: TGTGCCAGCTCCCCCCTCTCGGCGGGAGAACAAGAGACCCAGTACTTC.

This sequence joins TRBV7-9 and TRBJ2-1; no reliable D call. V was cut by 5 bases and J by 7 bases, with 12 bases left in between. The CDR3 runs 13 residues. Germline V gene data show CDR1 as SEHNR and CDR2 as FQNEAQ (reference sequence). In DNA, the CDR3 is TGTGCCAGCAGCCAATACCTCGGGAATGAGCAGTTCTTC. It encodes CASSQYLGNEQFF.

This clonotype has at least ten counts. The rearrangement joins TRBV5-6 to TRBJ2-7; 8 nucleotides line up with TRBD1. The ends lost 4 bases at V and 2 bases at J; junction bases unmatched: 5. Germline CDR1 SGHDT, CDR2 YYEEEE. This CDR3 region has 14 residues. The CDR3 DNA sequence: TGTGCCAGCAGCGTGGGACAGGCCCCCTACGAGCAGTACTTC. It encodes CASSVGQAPYEQYF.

This clonotype was found many times. The chain links TRBV20-1 to TRBJ1-1, with a tentative D call TRBD1 (6 bases). The length of the CDR3 is 15 residues. Germline values: CDR1 DFQATT, CDR2 SNEGSKA (reference sequence). The germline V and J ends were trimmed by 0 bases and 5 bases, with 16 bases remaining between them. The CDR3 loop reads CSARDGGRIGTEAFF. CDR3 coding DNA: TGCAGTGCTAGAGATGGGGGGCGCATAGGGACTGAAGCTTTCTTT.